A selection of T cell receptor beta chains follows, all from one sample in a study of lymphopenia after photon versus proton radiotherapy. Assay used: immunoSEQ multiplex PCR; TCRdb lists only in-frame clones, some missing. This table holds about 40,000 clones, roughly 84% found once. This material consisted of peripheral blood, taken from a patient treated with proton-based radiotherapy. These receptors were obtained from a woman aged 65 to 85 with pancreatic cancer. Some clones in this sample may be carry-over from other donors' samples. The CDR3 runs from the conserved cysteine through the conserved F or W. Each record gives: J gene, V gene, D gene, clone size, CDR3 DNA, CDR3 protein. D genes are given only for firm matches. Only some rows state a clone size, as once, few, many or a class for expanded clones.

J gene: TRBJ1-4
V gene: TRBV4-2
D gene: -
clone size: -
CDR3 DNA: TGTGCCAGCAGCCAAGATTCGGGGACAACTAATGAAAAACTGTTTTTT
CDR3 protein: CASSQDSGTTNEKLFF

J gene: TRBJ2-3
V gene: TRBV19
D gene: -
clone size: -
CDR3 DNA: TGTGCCAGTAGTATAGTACGAGGTTCGGCAGATACGCAGTATTTT
CDR3 protein: CASSIVRGSADTQYF

J gene: TRBJ2-3
V gene: TRBV21-1
D gene: -
clone size: once
CDR3 DNA: TGTGCCAGCAGCCCGGCCACAGATACGCAGTATTTT
CDR3 protein: CASSPATDTQYF

J gene: TRBJ2-6
V gene: TRBV30
D gene: TRBD1
clone size: -
CDR3 DNA: TGTGCCTGGAGTGTGGACAGGGGGGACTCTGGGGCCAACGTCCTGACTTTC
CDR3 protein: CAWSVDRGDSGANVLTF

J gene: TRBJ1-1
V gene: TRBV10-2
D gene: -
clone size: -
CDR3 DNA: TGCGCCAGCAGCCCCCGGGAGAACACTGAAGCTTTCTTT
CDR3 protein: CASSPRENTEAFF

J gene: TRBJ2-7
V gene: TRBV6-5
D gene: TRBD2
clone size: -
CDR3 DNA: TGTGCCAGCAGTTACGGGAGGGAGCAAACCTACGAGCAGTACTTC
CDR3 protein: CASSYGREQTYEQYF

J gene: TRBJ1-2
V gene: TRBV30
D gene: -
clone size: -
CDR3 DNA: TGTGCCTGGAGTGCCCGCGAGGGGATCGGTGGCTACACCTTC
CDR3 protein: CAWSAREGIGGYTF

J gene: TRBJ1-1
V gene: TRBV5-1
D gene: -
clone size: -
CDR3 DNA: TGCGCCAGCAGCTTGGGGGTGGGAGAGGTCACTGAAGCTTTCTTT
CDR3 protein: CASSLGVGEVTEAFF

J gene: TRBJ2-5
V gene: TRBV30
D gene: -
clone size: -
CDR3 DNA: TGTGCCTGGAGCCAAGGATGGGGGGGCATCCAGACCCAGTACTTC
CDR3 protein: CAWSQGWGGIQTQYF

J gene: TRBJ2-2
V gene: TRBV6-4
D gene: -
clone size: -
CDR3 DNA: TGTGCCAGCAGTGACTCCGCCACCGGGGAGCTGTTTTTT
CDR3 protein: CASSDSATGELFF

J gene: TRBJ2-7
V gene: TRBV4-2
D gene: -
clone size: -
CDR3 DNA: TGTGCCAGCAGCCAGGGGCTAGCGCCAGCCTACGAGCAGTACTTC
CDR3 protein: CASSQGLAPAYEQYF

J gene: TRBJ2-7
V gene: TRBV7-2
D gene: -
clone size: -
CDR3 DNA: TGTGCCAGCAGCTTACGAGGTAGCGCGGTCTACGAGCAGTACTTC
CDR3 protein: CASSLRGSAVYEQYF

J gene: TRBJ1-3
V gene: TRBV2
D gene: -
clone size: -
CDR3 DNA: TGTGCCAGCAGTGAGAGGGCGATTGGAAACACCATATATTTT
CDR3 protein: CASSERAIGNTIYF

J gene: TRBJ2-1
V gene: TRBV5-1
D gene: TRBD2
clone size: -
CDR3 DNA: TGCGCCAGCAGTTGGACTAGCGGGAGTTTCGATGAGCAGTTCTTC
CDR3 protein: CASSWTSGSFDEQFF

J gene: TRBJ2-7
V gene: TRBV14
D gene: -
clone size: -
CDR3 DNA: TGTGCCAGCAGCCAAGATCGGGGGGCTACGAAGCAGTACTTC
CDR3 protein: CASSQDRGATKQYF

J gene: TRBJ2-7
V gene: TRBV27
D gene: TRBD2
clone size: -
CDR3 DNA: TGTGCCAGCTCGGGGCTAGCGGGATACGAGCAGTACTTC
CDR3 protein: CASSGLAGYEQYF

J gene: TRBJ2-2
V gene: TRBV21-1
D gene: -
clone size: -
CDR3 DNA: TGTGCCAGCAGCAACTTCTTACTGAGACAGGGGGAGATCCGCGGGCCCGGGGAGCTGTTTTTT
CDR3 protein: CASSNFLLRQGEIRGPGELFF

J gene: TRBJ2-7
V gene: TRBV2
D gene: TRBD2
clone size: -
CDR3 DNA: TGTGCCAGCAGAGTGACTAGCGGTTCCTACGAGCAGTACTTC
CDR3 protein: CASRVTSGSYEQYF

J gene: TRBJ2-1
V gene: TRBV27
D gene: TRBD2
clone size: -
CDR3 DNA: TGTGCCAGCCTCACCGGGACTAGCGGGAGGACGGGCTACAATGAGCAGTTCTTC
CDR3 protein: CASLTGTSGRTGYNEQFF

J gene: TRBJ1-6
V gene: TRBV7-2
D gene: TRBD1
clone size: -
CDR3 DNA: TGTGCCAGCAGCGGGCAGGGGGCAGCGAATTCACCCCTCCACTTT
CDR3 protein: CASSGQGAANSPLHF

J gene: TRBJ1-6
V gene: TRBV7-2
D gene: -
clone size: -
CDR3 DNA: TGTGCCAGCAGCTTAAGGAGCAGCGAGAGCTCCTATAATTCACCCCTCCACTTT
CDR3 protein: CASSLRSSESSYNSPLHF

J gene: TRBJ2-5
V gene: TRBV6-6
D gene: -
clone size: -
CDR3 DNA: TGTGCCAGCACTAATCGGGCAGCCCAAGAGACCCAGTACTTC
CDR3 protein: CASTNRAAQETQYF

J gene: TRBJ1-6
V gene: TRBV30
D gene: TRBD1
clone size: -
CDR3 DNA: TGTGCCTGGAGTGTATCCAGGGGGACATGGTCACCCCTCCACTTT
CDR3 protein: CAWSVSRGTWSPLHF

J gene: TRBJ1-3
V gene: TRBV6-1
D gene: -
clone size: -
CDR3 DNA: TGTGCCAGCAGTGAGGACAACGGGGGTTGGAACACCATATATTTT
CDR3 protein: CASSEDNGGWNTIYF

J gene: TRBJ1-2
V gene: TRBV7-8
D gene: -
clone size: -
CDR3 DNA: TGTGCCAGCAGCTTAACCGGGTATCAGGCTGGCGGCTACACCTTC
CDR3 protein: CASSLTGYQAGGYTF

J gene: TRBJ2-3
V gene: TRBV4-3
D gene: TRBD2
clone size: -
CDR3 DNA: TGCGCCAGCAGCTCCCGGACTAGCGGGAGGGCCGGGGATACGCAGTATTTT
CDR3 protein: CASSSRTSGRAGDTQYF

J gene: TRBJ2-7
V gene: TRBV6-7
D gene: TRBD2
clone size: -
CDR3 DNA: TGTGCCAGCAGTTACGGGACTAGCGGACTGAACTACGAGCAGTACTTC
CDR3 protein: CASSYGTSGLNYEQYF

J gene: TRBJ1-2
V gene: TRBV6-6
D gene: -
clone size: -
CDR3 DNA: TGTGCCAGCAGTTCCGGGAATGGCTACACCTTC
CDR3 protein: CASSSGNGYTF

J gene: TRBJ2-7
V gene: TRBV7-7
D gene: TRBD2
clone size: -
CDR3 DNA: TGTGCTAGCAGCCCGAGGGCGGGAGGGAGCTACGAGCAGTACTTC
CDR3 protein: CASSPRAGGSYEQYF

J gene: TRBJ2-3
V gene: TRBV19
D gene: -
clone size: -
CDR3 DNA: TGTGCCAGTAGTCCCAGTCCAGATACGCAGTATTTT
CDR3 protein: CASSPSPDTQYF

J gene: TRBJ2-3
V gene: TRBV10-3
D gene: TRBD2
clone size: -
CDR3 DNA: TGTGCCATCAGTGATCTGAGAGGAATGCGGGGGGGAGATACGCAGTATTTT
CDR3 protein: CAISDLRGMRGGDTQYF

J gene: TRBJ2-7
V gene: TRBV10-2
D gene: TRBD1
clone size: -
CDR3 DNA: TGCGCCAGCAGTGGACAGGGAGCTCCTTATGGCGAGCAGTACTTC
CDR3 protein: CASSGQGAPYGEQYF

J gene: TRBJ2-5
V gene: TRBV2
D gene: TRBD2
clone size: -
CDR3 DNA: TGTGCCAGCAATCTCGGACTAGCGGGAGAGCAAGAGACCCAGTACTTC
CDR3 protein: CASNLGLAGEQETQYF

J gene: TRBJ1-2
V gene: TRBV5-6
D gene: -
clone size: -
CDR3 DNA: TGTGCCAGCAGCGTGGGACGCCAGAACTATGGCTACACCTTC
CDR3 protein: CASSVGRQNYGYTF

J gene: TRBJ1-4
V gene: TRBV7-9
D gene: -
clone size: -
CDR3 DNA: TGTGCCAGCAGCAAGGGATCGGCTAATGAAAAACTGTTTTTT
CDR3 protein: CASSKGSANEKLFF

J gene: TRBJ2-3
V gene: TRBV5-1
D gene: TRBD2
clone size: -
CDR3 DNA: TGCGCCAGCAGCTTGAGGACTAGCGGGGACACAGATACGCAGTATTTT
CDR3 protein: CASSLRTSGDTDTQYF

J gene: TRBJ2-1
V gene: TRBV6-5
D gene: TRBD1
clone size: -
CDR3 DNA: TGTGCCAGCAGTTACTCGAACAGGGGGGCCTACAATGAGCAGTTCTTC
CDR3 protein: CASSYSNRGAYNEQFF

J gene: TRBJ2-1
V gene: TRBV19
D gene: -
clone size: -
CDR3 DNA: TGTGCCAGTAGTATAGTAGGTGGAAGCGGAGGAAGCTCCTACAATGAGCAGTTCTTC
CDR3 protein: CASSIVGGSGGSSYNEQFF

J gene: TRBJ2-7
V gene: TRBV11-2
D gene: TRBD2
clone size: -
CDR3 DNA: TGTGCCAGCAGCCGAGGGTCCAGCGGGAGGGCCTACGAGCAGTACTTC
CDR3 protein: CASSRGSSGRAYEQYF

J gene: TRBJ1-1
V gene: TRBV5-4
D gene: TRBD1
clone size: few
CDR3 DNA: TGTGCCAGCAGCCGGACAGGGGGCGCAGCGGGCACTGAAGCTTTCTTT
CDR3 protein: CASSRTGGAAGTEAFF

J gene: TRBJ2-5
V gene: TRBV5-1
D gene: -
clone size: -
CDR3 DNA: TGCGCCAGCAGCGCGGGTGTGGCGGGACAAGAGACCCAGTACTTC
CDR3 protein: CASSAGVAGQETQYF

J gene: TRBJ2-7
V gene: TRBV7-9
D gene: TRBD1
clone size: once
CDR3 DNA: TGTGCCAGCAGCCCAGGAGACAGGGGCCACGAGCAGTACTTC
CDR3 protein: CASSPGDRGHEQYF

J gene: TRBJ2-7
V gene: TRBV19
D gene: TRBD2
clone size: -
CDR3 DNA: TGTGCCAGTAGTGAGACGGGACTAGCGGGGAGCTCCTACGAGCAGTACTTC
CDR3 protein: CASSETGLAGSSYEQYF

J gene: TRBJ2-2
V gene: TRBV28
D gene: -
clone size: -
CDR3 DNA: TGTGCCAGCAGGGCTACAGGGCGCCCAGGGACCGGGGAGCTGTTTTTT
CDR3 protein: CASRATGRPGTGELFF

J gene: TRBJ2-4
V gene: TRBV5-4
D gene: -
clone size: once
CDR3 DNA: TGTGCCAGCAGCTTGGGAGGGGACCTAGCCAAAAACATTCAGTACTTC
CDR3 protein: CASSLGGDLAKNIQYF

J gene: TRBJ2-3
V gene: TRBV7-2
D gene: -
clone size: -
CDR3 DNA: TGTGCCAGCAGCTTTCTGGGCGCAGATACGCAGTATTTT
CDR3 protein: CASSFLGADTQYF

J gene: TRBJ2-7
V gene: TRBV5-5
D gene: TRBD2
clone size: -
CDR3 DNA: TGTGCCAGCAGGTCTGGACTAGCGGGAGCTATCTACGAGCAGTACTTC
CDR3 protein: CASRSGLAGAIYEQYF

J gene: TRBJ2-4
V gene: TRBV4-1
D gene: TRBD1
clone size: once
CDR3 DNA: TGCGCCAGCAGCCAGGATCTCCCAGGACAGGGGAGGAACATTCAGTACTTC
CDR3 protein: CASSQDLPGQGRNIQYF

J gene: TRBJ2-7
V gene: TRBV19
D gene: TRBD2
clone size: few
CDR3 DNA: TGTGCCAGTTCTAGCGGGGTATACGAGCAGTACTTC
CDR3 protein: CASSSGVYEQYF